The clone carrying this T cell receptor (beta chain) appeared a single time. Its ends do not fully match the called genes, so a read error is possible. The sample is drawn from a study of tumor and adjacent non-tumor tissue in lung cancer. RNA was extracted from bulk tissue without any cell sorting. Three rounds of nested PCR, following a modified ARM-PCR protocol, produced the TCRbeta library. MiXCR, applied by TCRdb to the multiplex PCR reads, yields one record per CDR3 protein. The sample lists 100,000 to 150,000 distinct CDR3 sequences, approximately 71% occurring once. This CDR3 has 16 residues. Sequencing input: lung tumor tissue. The origin of this receptor is a man aged 25 to 40 with non-small cell lung cancer. The chain is built from TRBV12-3 or TRBV12-4 and TRBJ1-2; weak D call: TRBD1 (5 bases). CDR3 DNA: TGTGCCAGCAGTCCAACGACAGCCACCGCTGACTATGGCTACACTTTC. This sequence encodes CASSPTTATADYGYTF.